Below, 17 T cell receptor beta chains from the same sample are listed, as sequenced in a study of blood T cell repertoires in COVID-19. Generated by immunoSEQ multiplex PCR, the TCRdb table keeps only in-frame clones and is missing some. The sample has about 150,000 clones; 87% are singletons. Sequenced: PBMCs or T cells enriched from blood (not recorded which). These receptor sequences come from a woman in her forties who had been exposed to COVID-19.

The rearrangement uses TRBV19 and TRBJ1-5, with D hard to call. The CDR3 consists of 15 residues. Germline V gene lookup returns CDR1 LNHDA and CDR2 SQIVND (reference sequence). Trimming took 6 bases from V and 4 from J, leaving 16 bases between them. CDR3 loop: CASSGVWGFNQPQHF. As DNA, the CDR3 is TGTGCCAGTAGCGGGGTTTGGGGTTTTAATCAGCCCCAGCATTTT.

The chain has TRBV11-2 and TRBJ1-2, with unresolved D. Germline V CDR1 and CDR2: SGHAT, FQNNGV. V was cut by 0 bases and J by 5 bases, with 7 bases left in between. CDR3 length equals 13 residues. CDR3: CASSLDPGYGYTF. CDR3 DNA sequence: TGTGCCAGCAGCTTAGATCCCGGTTATGGCTACACCTTC.

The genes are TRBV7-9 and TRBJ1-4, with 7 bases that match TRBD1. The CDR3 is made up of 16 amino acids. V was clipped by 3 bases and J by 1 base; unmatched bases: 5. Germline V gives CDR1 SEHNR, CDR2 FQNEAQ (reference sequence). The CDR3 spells CASSFSNRGTNEKLFF. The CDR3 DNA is TGTGCCAGCAGCTTTTCGAACAGGGGAACTAATGAAAAACTGTTTTTT.

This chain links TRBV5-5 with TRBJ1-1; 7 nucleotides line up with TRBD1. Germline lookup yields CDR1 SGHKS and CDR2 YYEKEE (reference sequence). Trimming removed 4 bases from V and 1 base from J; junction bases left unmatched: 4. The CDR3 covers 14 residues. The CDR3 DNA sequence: TGTGCCAGCAGCATGGGACAGCAGAACACTGAAGCTTTCTTT. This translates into CASSMGQQNTEAFF.

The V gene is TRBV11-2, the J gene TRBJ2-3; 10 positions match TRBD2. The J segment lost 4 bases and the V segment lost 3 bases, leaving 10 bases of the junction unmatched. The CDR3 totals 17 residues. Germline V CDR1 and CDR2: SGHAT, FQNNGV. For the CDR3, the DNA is TGTGCCAGCAGCTTGGGTTTTAGCGGGGGGCGACCAGATACGCAGTATTTT. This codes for CASSLGFSGGRPDTQYF.

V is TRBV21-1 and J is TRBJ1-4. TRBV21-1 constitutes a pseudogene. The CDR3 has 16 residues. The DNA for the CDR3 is TGTGCCAGCAGCCCCCCGGGATTGAAGGCGGACGAAAAACTGTTTTTT. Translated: CASSPPGLKADEKLFF.

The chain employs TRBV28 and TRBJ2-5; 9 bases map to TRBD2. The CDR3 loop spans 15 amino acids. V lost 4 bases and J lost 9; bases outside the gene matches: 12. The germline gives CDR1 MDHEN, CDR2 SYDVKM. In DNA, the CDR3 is TGTGCCAGCAGTTCCCTGGCTAGCGGGGACAAGGCCCAGTACTTC. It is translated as CASSSLASGDKAQYF.

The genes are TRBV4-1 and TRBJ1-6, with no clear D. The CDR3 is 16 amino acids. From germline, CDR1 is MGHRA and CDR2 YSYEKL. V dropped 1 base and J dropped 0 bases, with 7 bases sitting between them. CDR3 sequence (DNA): TGCGCCAGCAGCCAAGGGGCCGGCTCCTATAATTCACCCCTCCACTTT. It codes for CASSQGAGSYNSPLHF.

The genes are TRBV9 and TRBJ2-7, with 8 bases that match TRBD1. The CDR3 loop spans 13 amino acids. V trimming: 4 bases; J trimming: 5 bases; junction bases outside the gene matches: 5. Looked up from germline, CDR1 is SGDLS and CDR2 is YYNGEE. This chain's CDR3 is CASSPTGDNEQYF. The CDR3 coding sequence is TGTGCCAGCAGCCCGACAGGGGACAACGAGCAGTACTTC.

The CDR3 nucleotides read TGTGCCAGCAGCTTCGCGACAGGGGACTCTGGAAACACCATATATTTT. Translated: CASSFATGDSGNTIYF. J is TRBJ1-3 and V is TRBV7-9, with 8 bases fitting TRBD1. Looked up from germline, CDR1 is SEHNR and CDR2 is FQNEAQ (reference sequence). The CDR3 length is 16 residues. J was trimmed by 0 bases and V by 3 bases; bases with no gene match: 4.

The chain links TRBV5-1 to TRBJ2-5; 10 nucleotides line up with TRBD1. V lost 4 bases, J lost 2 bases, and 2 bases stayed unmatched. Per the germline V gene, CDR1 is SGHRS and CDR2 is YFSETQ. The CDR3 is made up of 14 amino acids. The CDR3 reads CASSKDRGQETQYF. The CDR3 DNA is TGCGCCAGCAGCAAGGACAGGGGGCAAGAGACCCAGTACTTC.

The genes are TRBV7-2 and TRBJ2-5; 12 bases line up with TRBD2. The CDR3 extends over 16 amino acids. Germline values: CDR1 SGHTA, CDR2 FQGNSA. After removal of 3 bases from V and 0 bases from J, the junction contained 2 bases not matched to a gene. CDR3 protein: CASSFASGRDQETQYF. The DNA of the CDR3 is TGTGCCAGCAGCTTTGCTAGCGGGAGGGACCAAGAGACCCAGTACTTC.

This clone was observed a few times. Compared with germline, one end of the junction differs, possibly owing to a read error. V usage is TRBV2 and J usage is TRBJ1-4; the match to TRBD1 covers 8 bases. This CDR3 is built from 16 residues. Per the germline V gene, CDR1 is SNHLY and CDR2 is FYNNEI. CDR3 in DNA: TGTGCCAGCAGCGAAGAAAGGACAGGGAGAGGTGAAAAACTGTTTTTT. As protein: CASSEERTGRGEKLFF.

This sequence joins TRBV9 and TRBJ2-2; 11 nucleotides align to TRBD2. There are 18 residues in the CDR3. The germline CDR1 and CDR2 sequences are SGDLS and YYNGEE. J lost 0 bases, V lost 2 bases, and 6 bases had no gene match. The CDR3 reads CASSVASGGFANTGELFF. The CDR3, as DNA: TGTGCCAGCAGCGTGGCTAGCGGGGGGTTCGCGAACACCGGGGAGCTGTTTTTT.

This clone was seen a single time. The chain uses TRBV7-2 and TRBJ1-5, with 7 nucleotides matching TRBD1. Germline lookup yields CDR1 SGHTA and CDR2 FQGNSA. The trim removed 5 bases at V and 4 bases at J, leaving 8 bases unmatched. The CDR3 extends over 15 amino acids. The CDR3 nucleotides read TGTGCCAGCAGCGCAACCGACAGGGTTAATCAGCCCCAGCATTTT. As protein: CASSATDRVNQPQHF.

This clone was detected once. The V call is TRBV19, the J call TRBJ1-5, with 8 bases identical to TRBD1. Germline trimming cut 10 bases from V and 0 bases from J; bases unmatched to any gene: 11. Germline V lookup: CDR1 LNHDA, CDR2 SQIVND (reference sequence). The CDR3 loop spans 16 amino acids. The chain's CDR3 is CATASLGTGSNQPQHF. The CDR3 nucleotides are TGTGCCACCGCTTCCCTCGGGACAGGTAGCAATCAGCCCCAGCATTTT.

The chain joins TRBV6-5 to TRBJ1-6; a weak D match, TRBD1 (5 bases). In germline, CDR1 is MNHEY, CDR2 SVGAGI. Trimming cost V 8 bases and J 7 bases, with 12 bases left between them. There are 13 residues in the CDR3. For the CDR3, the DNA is TGTGCCAGCGGCTCAGGGTTGAATTCACCCCTCCACTTT. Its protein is CASGSGLNSPLHF.